This T cell receptor (beta chain) is from a study of cytomegalovirus exposure and HLA in healthy donors. Study findings and constraints: Altogether, 164 TCR beta chains were recorded as cytomegalovirus-associated. Rarity marked most TCR sequences, yet some public TCRs occurred in many donors.

The germline V and J ends were trimmed by 2 bases and 10 bases, with 9 bases remaining between them. The CDR3 is made up of 13 amino acids. Germline CDR1 is LGHNA and CDR2 is YNFKEQ. Libraries were prepared by immunoSEQ multiplex PCR; TCRdb keeps only in-frame clonotypes and omits some of them. Among roughly 230,000 clones listed, less than 95% were seen once. Regarding this clone: Its antigen is unidentified.

The sample comprised PBMCs. The clonotype originates from a woman in her twenties or thirties in good health and CMV-seronegative. The chain combines TRBV4-2 with TRBJ2-6; D may correspond to TRBD1 or TRBD2 (5 bases each). The CDR3 region is CASSQLGTNVLTF. In DNA, the CDR3 is TGTGCCAGCAGCCAACTCGGGACGAACGTCCTGACTTTC.